This T cell receptor (beta chain) was retrieved from a study of T cell repertoires in cytomegalovirus infection. On this clonotype itself: The target antigen is unknown.

TCRdb reprocessed the reads via MiXCR and lists one record per CDR3 protein. The top ten hold 13% of the sample, which has 750,000 to 900,000 distinct CDR3 sequences, roughly 28% seen once. The CDR3 has 12 residues. The V and J ends lost 4 bases and 7 bases respectively, with 10 bases between them. Germline V gene sequence: CDR1 DFQATT, CDR2 SNEGSKA (reference sequence). The clonotype originates from a human donor in good health (CMV status not recorded). Some clones in this sample may be carry-over from other donors' samples. This chain connects TRBV20-1 to TRBJ2-2, with D tentatively TRBD1 (5 bases). The input for sequencing was cultured CD8+ T cells from PBMCs, taken from culture after CMV antigen stimulation. The CDR3 DNA reads TGCAGTGCTACTCCAGGGTACGGGGAGCTGTTTTTT. Its translation is CSATPGYGELFF.